The rows below give T cell receptor beta chains drawn from one sample of a study of shared clonotypes between healthy human individuals. Clones were sequenced by immunoSEQ multiplex PCR, and TCRdb holds only the in-frame ones, with some missing. The table records 750,000 to 1,000,000 clones, 92% of them present only once. Sequencing used naive CD8+ T cells sorted from blood. The source of these receptors is a man between 25 and 39 years old in good health. Each CDR3 is given with its conserved first and last residue. D genes are given only for firm matches. Some rows mark clone size as missing; the rest say once, few, many or name a class of expanded clone.

V	length	J	size	D	CDR3	DNA
TRBV6-5	14	TRBJ2-5	.	.	CASSSRRPQETQYF	TGTGCCAGCAGTAGCCGGCGACCGCAAGAGACCCAGTACTTC
TRBV10-1	16	TRBJ2-1	.	TRBD1	CASSDERGRVNNEQFF	TGCGCCAGCAGTGATGAGAGGGGGCGAGTGAACAATGAGCAGTTCTTC
TRBV7-9	12	TRBJ2-1	few	.	CASSFEGVEQFF	TGTGCCAGCAGCTTCGAGGGTGTTGAGCAGTTCTTC
TRBV7-6	16	TRBJ2-1	.	.	CASSLAVTDFYNEQFF	TGTGCCAGCAGCTTAGCGGTAACGGATTTTTACAATGAGCAGTTCTTC
TRBV18	15	TRBJ2-7	.	.	CASSPPRDGMYEQYF	TGTGCCAGCTCACCACCCCGGGACGGCATGTACGAGCAGTACTTC
TRBV28	17	TRBJ2-5	once	TRBD2	CASSPGLAIISGETQYF	TGTGCCAGCTCACCGGGACTAGCCATCATATCAGGGGAGACCCAGTACTTC
TRBV5-6	14	TRBJ2-3	.	.	CASSFGLGTDTQYF	TGTGCCAGCAGCTTCGGACTGGGCACAGATACGCAGTATTTT
TRBV19	14	TRBJ2-1	.	.	CASSWGNDGNEQFF	TGTGCCAGTAGTTGGGGAAATGACGGCAATGAGCAGTTCTTC
TRBV7-6	17	TRBJ2-3	.	TRBD1	CASSSGYRDSSTDTQYF	TGTGCCAGCAGCTCGGGTTATCGGGACAGCAGCACAGATACGCAGTATTTT
TRBV25-1	17	TRBJ1-5	.	.	CASSEGALGGSNQPQHF	TGTGCCAGCAGTGAAGGTGCCCTGGGCGGATCCAATCAGCCCCAGCATTTT
TRBV27	15	TRBJ2-7	.	TRBD2	CASRPASGIAYEQYF	TGTGCCAGCAGGCCCGCGAGCGGGATCGCCTACGAGCAGTACTTC
TRBV4-3	14	TRBJ2-1	once	TRBD2	CASSRAEYAGERFF	TGCGCCAGCAGCCGAGCGGAGTACGCGGGGGAGCGGTTCTTC
TRBV9	13	TRBJ2-7	.	.	CASSVGLNSEQYF	TGTGCCAGCAGCGTAGGCCTGAACTCCGAGCAGTACTTC
TRBV19	15	TRBJ2-4	.	.	CASSIAETAKNIQYF	TGTGCCAGTAGTATAGCGGAGACCGCCAAAAACATTCAGTACTTC
TRBV7-6	16	TRBJ2-1	once	.	CASSLAYPSSYNEQFF	TGTGCCAGCAGCTTAGCCTATCCAAGCTCCTACAATGAGCAGTTCTTC
TRBV5-4	13	TRBJ1-4	.	.	CASRPGDNEKLFF	TGTGCCAGCAGACCCGGGGATAATGAAAAACTGTTTTTT
TRBV19	18	TRBJ2-1	.	.	CASSMGPGHSSSYNEQFF	TGTGCCAGTAGTATGGGACCGGGACATAGTAGCTCCTACAATGAGCAGTTCTTC
TRBV7-2	15	TRBJ2-1	.	.	CASSWLAGGYNEQFF	TGTGCCAGCAGCTGGCTAGCTGGAGGCTACAATGAGCAGTTCTTC
TRBV6-1	10	TRBJ2-7	.	.	CASSLLEQYF	TGTGCCAGCAGCCTTTTAGAGCAGTACTTC
TRBV7-9	14	TRBJ1-1	once	.	CASSLAEGTAEAFF	TGTGCCAGCAGCTTAGCGGAGGGGACGGCTGAAGCTTTCTTT
TRBV27	15	TRBJ2-7	.	TRBD2	CASSPGLADSYEQYF	TGTGCCAGCAGCCCCGGGCTAGCGGACTCCTACGAGCAGTACTTC
TRBV2	16	TRBJ2-7	.	TRBD2	CASSQTGTSGFYEQYF	TGTGCCAGCAGCCAAACCGGGACTAGCGGGTTCTACGAGCAGTACTTC
TRBV5-1	16	TRBJ2-3	.	TRBD2	CASSDGTSGPTDTQYF	TGCGCCAGCAGCGATGGGACTAGCGGGCCCACAGATACGCAGTATTTT
TRBV5-1	15	TRBJ2-7	.	TRBD1	CASSLSGTGSYEQYF	TGCGCCAGCAGCTTGTCCGGGACAGGCTCCTACGAGCAGTACTTC
TRBV9	14	TRBJ1-3	.	.	CASSAGHSGNTIYF	TGTGCCAGCAGCGCGGGCCATTCTGGAAACACCATATATTTT
TRBV11-2	14	TRBJ2-7	.	.	CASNPGPTSYEQYF	TGTGCCAGTAACCCGGGACCGACCTCCTACGAGCAGTACTTC